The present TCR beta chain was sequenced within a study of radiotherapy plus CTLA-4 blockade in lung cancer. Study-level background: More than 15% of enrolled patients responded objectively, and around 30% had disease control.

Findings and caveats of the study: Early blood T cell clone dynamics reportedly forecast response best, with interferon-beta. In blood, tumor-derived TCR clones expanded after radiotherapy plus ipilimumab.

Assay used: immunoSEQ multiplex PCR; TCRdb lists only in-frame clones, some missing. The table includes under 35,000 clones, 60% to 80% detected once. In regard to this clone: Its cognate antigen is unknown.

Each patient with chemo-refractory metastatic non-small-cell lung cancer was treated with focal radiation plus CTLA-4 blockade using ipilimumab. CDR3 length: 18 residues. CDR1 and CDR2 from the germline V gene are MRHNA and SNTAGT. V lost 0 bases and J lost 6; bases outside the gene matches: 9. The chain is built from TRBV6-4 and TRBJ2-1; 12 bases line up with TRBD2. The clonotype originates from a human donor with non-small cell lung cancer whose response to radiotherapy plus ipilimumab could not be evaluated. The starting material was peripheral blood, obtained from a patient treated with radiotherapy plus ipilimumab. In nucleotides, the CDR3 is TGTGCCAGCAGTGACTCCGGACTAGCGGGATCCGGTTTCAATGAGCAGTTCTTC. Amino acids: CASSDSGLAGSGFNEQFF.